This T cell receptor beta chain was found in a study of cytomegalovirus exposure and HLA in healthy donors. A multiplex PCR was run with 60 Vbeta primers and 13 Jbeta primers. Measured with immunoSEQ multiplex PCR; TCRdb has only the in-frame clones, and not every one. The sample consists of about 160,000 clones, 79% of them appearing once. Study results and limitations: Trimming of TCR beta V- and J-genes showed a link, identified in a later analysis, to a missense DCLRE1C variant. Roughly uniform sequencing depth across donors was assumed, possibly incorrectly.

Turning to this clone: Its antigen is still unknown.

The CDR3 is 14 amino acids. The germline V gene encodes CDR1 SGHDT and CDR2 YYEEEE. Trimming left V 0 bases short and J 1 base short, with 7 bases between. This chain joins TRBV5-6 and TRBJ2-5; D perhaps matches TRBD2 (5 bases). This TCR was recovered from a man aged 35-49 years in good health and CMV-seronegative. Sequenced input: PBMCs. For the CDR3, the DNA is TGTGCCAGCAGCTTGGACGGACTCCAAGAGACCCAGTACTTC. Translated, it gives CASSLDGLQETQYF.